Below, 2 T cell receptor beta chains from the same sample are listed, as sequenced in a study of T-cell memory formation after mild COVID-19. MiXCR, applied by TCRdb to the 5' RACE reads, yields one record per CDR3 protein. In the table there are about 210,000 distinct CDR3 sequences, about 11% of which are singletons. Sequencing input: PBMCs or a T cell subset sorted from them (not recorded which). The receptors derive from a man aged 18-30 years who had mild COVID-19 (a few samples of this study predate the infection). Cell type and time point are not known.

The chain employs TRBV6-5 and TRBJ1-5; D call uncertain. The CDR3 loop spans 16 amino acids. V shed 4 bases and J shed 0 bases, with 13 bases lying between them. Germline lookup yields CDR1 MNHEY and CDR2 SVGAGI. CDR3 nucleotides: TGTGCCAGCAGTTCCTTAGGACGGGGTAGCAATCAGCCCCAGCATTTT. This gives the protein CASSSLGRGSNQPQHF.

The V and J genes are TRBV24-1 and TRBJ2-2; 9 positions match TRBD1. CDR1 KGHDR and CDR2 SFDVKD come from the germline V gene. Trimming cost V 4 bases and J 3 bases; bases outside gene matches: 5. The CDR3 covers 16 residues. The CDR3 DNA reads TGTGCCACCAGTGACCCGGGACAGGGTGACACCGGGGAGCTGTTTTTT. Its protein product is CATSDPGQGDTGELFF.